This passage covers 14 T cell receptor beta chains from one sample sequenced in a study of CD8 T cells in ankylosing spondylitis. Whole-study findings and limits: Seemingly distinctive of ankylosing spondylitis blood was a TCR beta motif formed by eight highly homologous variants.

TCRdb analysed the 5' RACE reads with MiXCR anew, one entry per CDR3 protein. The sample shows about 750,000 distinct CDR3 sequences, roughly 19% of them seen only once. Their recognized antigens are unknown. The sequencing sample was made of blood, either unsorted or a sorted T cell fraction (not recorded which). Receptors were obtained from a male donor with ankylosing spondylitis.

This rearrangement joins TRBV29-1 to TRBJ1-1, with D possibly matching TRBD1 (6 bases). CDR3 size: 14 residues. Germline CDR1 and CDR2: SQVTM and ANQGSEA. Deletions cut 6 bases from V and 4 bases from J, with 18 bases between. The CDR3 region has the DNA TGCAGCGTCAGGGTTATTGGGGGCGGCACTGAAGCTTTCTTT. This encodes CSVRVIGGGTEAFF. The entire variable domain, with the rest obtained from reference TRBV29-1 and TRBJ1-1, is as follows: SAVISQKPSRDICQRGTSLTIQCQVDSQVTMMFWYRQQPGQSLTLIATANQGSEATYESGFVIDKFPISRPNLTFSTLTVSNMSPEDSSIYLCSVRVIGGGTEAFFGQGTRLTVV.

This clonotype was recorded only once. This rearrangement joins TRBV5-1 to TRBJ1-1; 8 bases align to TRBD1. The J segment lost 11 bases and the V segment lost 4 bases, leaving 7 bases of the junction unmatched. The germline V gene encodes CDR1 SGHRS and CDR2 YFSETQ. This CDR3 has 12 amino acids. This CDR3 is CASSPDRARAFF. In DNA, the CDR3 is TGCGCCAGCAGCCCGGACAGGGCTAGGGCTTTCTTT.

The CDR3 is CASSHLIEPSTDTQYF. The CDR3, as DNA: TGTGCCAGCAGCCACCTTATCGAGCCTAGCACAGATACGCAGTATTTT. The chain links TRBV4-2 to TRBJ2-3; D remains unclear. Trimming shortened V by 3 bases and J by 0 bases, and 13 bases separated the two germline ends. There are 16 residues in the CDR3. Germline V gives CDR1 LGHNA, CDR2 YNFKEQ.

The table lists this clonotype with a few counts. This chain links TRBV10-3 with TRBJ1-3; possibly TRBD1 for D (5 bases). Trimming stripped 0 bases from V and 4 bases from J, with 16 bases between. From germline, CDR1 is ENHRY and CDR2 SYGVKD. The CDR3 is made up of 17 amino acids. The CDR3 DNA reads as TGTGCCATCAGTGAGTCGAATCTGGGGGTAACAGGAAACACCATATATTTT. Residues: CAISESNLGVTGNTIYF.

This clonotype has a handful of counts. The chain employs TRBV29-1 and TRBJ2-7, with D possibly TRBD2 on 5 matching bases. The CDR3 runs to 11 residues. Trimming stripped 6 bases from V and 6 bases from J, with 12 bases between. Germline assignment: CDR1 SQVTM and CDR2 ANQGSEA. CDR3 sequence: CSVGRGGEQYF. CDR3 coding DNA: TGCAGCGTCGGCCGGGGTGGCGAGCAGTACTTC.

This clonotype was counted a few times. The CDR3 DNA sequence: TGCAGTGCCAGCCCGCCTAGCGGGCACAATGAGCAGTTCTTC. As protein: CSASPPSGHNEQFF. The J gene is TRBJ2-1, the V gene TRBV20-1, with 8 bases lining up with TRBD2. V shed 6 bases and J 5 bases; nucleotides not matched to a gene: 9. Germline V gives CDR1 DFQATT, CDR2 SNEGSKA (reference sequence). This CDR3 has 14 residues.

This sequence joins TRBV3-1 and TRBJ2-7; no reliable D call. The CDR3 covers 12 residues. CDR1 and CDR2 from the germline V gene are LGHDT and YNNKEL (reference sequence). Between the trimmed V and J ends, which lost 1 base and 11 bases, there was a span of 12 bases. Here the CDR3 DNA reads TGTGCCAGCAGCCAAGGAGGACGAAAGGAGTACTTC. Translating it yields CASSQGGRKEYF.

This sequence joins TRBV11-2 and TRBJ2-7; 10 bases are shared with TRBD1. Germline V gene lookup returns CDR1 SGHAT and CDR2 FQNNGV. Trimming at V came to 5 bases and at J to 0 bases, leaving 7 bases not matched to a gene. This CDR3 is 16 amino acids long. The CDR3 region has the DNA TGTGCCAGCAGCACAATCCGGGACAGGGGCTCCTACGAGCAGTACTTC. This translates into CASSTIRDRGSYEQYF.

This chain connects TRBV4-1 to TRBJ1-6, with D perhaps matching TRBD1 (5 bases). V was cut by 5 bases and J by 10 bases, with 15 bases left in between. Germline assignment: CDR1 MGHRA and CDR2 YSYEKL. The CDR3 has 14 amino acids. CDR3 sequence: CASSYDHRGSPLHF. The DNA for the CDR3 is TGCGCCAGCAGCTACGATCATCGGGGCTCACCCCTCCACTTT.

V is TRBV2 and J is TRBJ1-1; 7 bases line up with TRBD1. This CDR3 is built from 13 residues. Germline lookup yields CDR1 SNHLY and CDR2 FYNNEI. Trimming took 11 bases from V and 0 from J; bases not matched to a gene: 6. The CDR3 is CAGGQEMNTEAFF. DNA of the CDR3: TGTGCCGGAGGACAGGAAATGAACACTGAAGCTTTCTTT.

The V call is TRBV27, the J call TRBJ1-2; D gene ambiguous. V was shortened by 3 bases and J by 3 bases, with 8 bases between the two germline ends. The CDR3 loop spans 13 amino acids. The germline gives CDR1 MNHEY, CDR2 SMNVEV (reference sequence). CDR3 sequence: CASSFSSHYGYTF. The CDR3, as DNA: TGTGCCAGCAGTTTCAGCAGTCACTATGGCTACACCTTC.

This clonotype was recorded a few times. This chain uses TRBV11-2 with TRBJ2-1, with D possibly TRBD1 on 5 matching bases. Germline CDR1 and CDR2: SGHAT and FQNNGV. The CDR3 is 14 amino acids. The V and J ends lost 1 base and 8 bases respectively, with 12 bases between them. The CDR3 loop reads CASSLGGRDYEQFF. CDR3 DNA sequence: TGTGCCAGCAGCTTAGGGGGCAGAGACTATGAGCAGTTCTTC.

This chain links TRBV11-1 with TRBJ2-1, with 11 bases identical to TRBD2. CDR3 length equals 19 residues. V lost 5 bases, J lost 0 bases, and 12 bases stayed unmatched. Looked up from germline, CDR1 is SGHAT and CDR2 is FQDESV (reference sequence). CDR3 in amino acids: CASSPLLAGDLFSYNEQFF. The DNA of the CDR3 is TGTGCCAGCAGCCCCCTACTAGCGGGAGATCTTTTCTCCTACAATGAGCAGTTCTTC. The full variable domain, with the rest looked up from reference TRBV11-1 and TRBJ2-1, is EAEVAQSPRYKITEKSQAVAFWCDPISGHATLYWYRQILGQGPELLVQFQDESVVDDSQLPKDRFSAERLKGVDSTLKIQPAELGDSAMYLCASSPLLAGDLFSYNEQFFGPGTRLTVL.

V and J are TRBV4-1 and TRBJ2-1; possible D gene TRBD1, 6 bases. V lost 1 base, J lost 3 bases, and 13 bases lay in between. CDR3 length equals 16 residues. Looked up from germline, CDR1 is MGHRA and CDR2 is YSYEKL. This chain's CDR3 is CASSQAGTPNYNEQFF. In DNA, the CDR3 is TGCGCCAGCAGCCAAGCCGGGACACCTAACTACAATGAGCAGTTCTTC.